This TCR beta chain appears in the sequencing data of a study of vaccination effects on CD4 cells after COVID-19. V was trimmed by 0 bases and J by 2 bases, leaving 13 bases between them. CDR1 SGHRS and CDR2 YFSETQ come from the germline V gene. This CDR3 comprises 16 residues. As regards this clone: Its target is unknown.

ViraFEST expansion of antigen-specific CD4+ T cells with viral peptide pools preceded sequencing. When ten to eleven days of culture had elapsed, CD4+ T cells were isolated. TCRdb's table, derived via immunoSEQ multiplex PCR, lists solely in-frame clones and lacks some. The repertoire holds approximately 54,000 clones, with around 86% as singletons. The chain joins TRBV5-1 to TRBJ2-3; D possibly corresponds to TRBD2 (6 bases). This specimen was CD4+ T cells from PBMCs cultured with HCoV-229E spike peptides, taken before COVID-19 vaccination. This receptor was taken from a human donor who received a COVID-19 vaccine. The CDR3: CASSLAGTRDTDTQYF. The CDR3 DNA reads as TGCGCCAGCAGCTTGGCGGGTACGCGGGACACAGATACGCAGTATTTT.